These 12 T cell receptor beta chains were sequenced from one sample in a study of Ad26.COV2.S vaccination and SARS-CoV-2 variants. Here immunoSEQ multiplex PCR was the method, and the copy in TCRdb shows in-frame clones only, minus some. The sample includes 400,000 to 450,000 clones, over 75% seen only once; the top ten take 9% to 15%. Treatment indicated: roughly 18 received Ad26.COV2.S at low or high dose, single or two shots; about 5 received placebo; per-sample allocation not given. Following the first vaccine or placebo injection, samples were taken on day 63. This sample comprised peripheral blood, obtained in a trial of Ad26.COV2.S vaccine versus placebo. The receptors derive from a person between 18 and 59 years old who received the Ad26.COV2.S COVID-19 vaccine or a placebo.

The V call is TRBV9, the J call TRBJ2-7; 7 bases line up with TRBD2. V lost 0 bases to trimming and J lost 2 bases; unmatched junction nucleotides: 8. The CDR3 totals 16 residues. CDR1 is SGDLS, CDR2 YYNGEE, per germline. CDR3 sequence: CASSVGVASGPYEQYF. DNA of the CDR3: TGTGCCAGCAGCGTAGGTGTGGCTAGCGGCCCCTACGAGCAGTACTTC.

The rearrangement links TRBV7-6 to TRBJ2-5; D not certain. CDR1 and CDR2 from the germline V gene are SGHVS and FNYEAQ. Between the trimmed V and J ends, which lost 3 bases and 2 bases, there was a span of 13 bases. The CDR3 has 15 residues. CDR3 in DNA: TGTGCCAGCAGCTTGTTTATGGATAGACAAGAGACCCAGTACTTC. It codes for CASSLFMDRQETQYF.

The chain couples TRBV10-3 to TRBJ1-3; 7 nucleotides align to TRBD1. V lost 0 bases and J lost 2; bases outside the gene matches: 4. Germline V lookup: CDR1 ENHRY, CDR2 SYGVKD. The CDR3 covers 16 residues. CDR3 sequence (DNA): TGTGCCATCAGTGAGTCGACAGGGCGGACTGGAAACACCATATATTTT. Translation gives CAISESTGRTGNTIYF.

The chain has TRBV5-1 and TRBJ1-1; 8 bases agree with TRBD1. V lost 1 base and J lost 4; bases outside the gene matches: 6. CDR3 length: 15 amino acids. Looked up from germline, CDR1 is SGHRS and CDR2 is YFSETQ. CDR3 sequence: CASSLLGTGPTEAFF. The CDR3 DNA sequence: TGCGCCAGCAGCTTGTTAGGGACAGGTCCCACTGAAGCTTTCTTT.

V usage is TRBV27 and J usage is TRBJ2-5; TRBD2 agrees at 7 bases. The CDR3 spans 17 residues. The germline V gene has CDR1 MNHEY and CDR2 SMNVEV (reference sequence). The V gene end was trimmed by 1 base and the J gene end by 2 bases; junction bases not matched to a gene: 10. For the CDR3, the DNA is TGTGCCAGCAGTTTATTTGGGTCTCTAGCGGAACAAGAGACCCAGTACTTC. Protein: CASSLFGSLAEQETQYF.

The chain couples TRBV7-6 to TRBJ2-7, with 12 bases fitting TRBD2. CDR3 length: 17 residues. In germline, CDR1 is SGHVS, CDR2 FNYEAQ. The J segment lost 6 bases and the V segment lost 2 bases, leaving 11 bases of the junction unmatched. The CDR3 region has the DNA TGTGCCAGCAGCTTAACCTCGGCTAGCGGGAGGGCCGTCGAGCAGTACTTC. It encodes CASSLTSASGRAVEQYF. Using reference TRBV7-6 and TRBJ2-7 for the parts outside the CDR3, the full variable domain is GAGVSQSPRYKVTKRGQDVALRCDPISGHVSLYWYRQALGQGPEFLTYFNYEAQQDKSGLPNDRFSAERPEGSISTLTIQRTEQRDSAMYRCASSLTSASGRAVEQYFGPGTRLTVT.

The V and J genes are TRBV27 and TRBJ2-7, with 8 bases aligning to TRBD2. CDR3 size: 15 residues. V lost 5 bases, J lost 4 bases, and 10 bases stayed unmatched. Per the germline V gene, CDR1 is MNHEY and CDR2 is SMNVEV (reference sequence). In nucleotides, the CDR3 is TGTGCCAGCAGTCCCCTACTAGGACTAGCTTACGAGCAGTACTTC. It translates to CASSPLLGLAYEQYF.

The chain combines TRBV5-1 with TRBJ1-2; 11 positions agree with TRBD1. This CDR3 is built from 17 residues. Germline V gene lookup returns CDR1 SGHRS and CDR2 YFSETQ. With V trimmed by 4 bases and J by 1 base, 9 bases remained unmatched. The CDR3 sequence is CASSARTGGGFNYGYTF. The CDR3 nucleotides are TGCGCCAGCAGCGCCAGGACAGGGGGCGGATTTAACTATGGCTACACCTTC. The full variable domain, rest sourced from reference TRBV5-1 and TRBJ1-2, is KAGVTQTPRYLIKTRGQQVTLSCSPISGHRSVSWYQQTPGQGLQFLFEYFSETQRNKGNFPGRFSGRQFSNSRSEMNVSTLELGDSALYLCASSARTGGGFNYGYTFGSGTRLTVV.

CDR3 DNA: TGTGCCAGTAGTCCCTCGGGAGGGGCAATTCAGCCCCAGCATTTT. Amino acid sequence: CASSPSGGAIQPQHF. The chain is built from TRBV19 and TRBJ1-5, with a tentative D call TRBD1 (5 bases). This CDR3 has 15 amino acids. Germline CDR1 and CDR2: LNHDA and SQIVND (reference sequence). Trimming removed 5 bases from V and 6 bases from J, with 17 bases in between.

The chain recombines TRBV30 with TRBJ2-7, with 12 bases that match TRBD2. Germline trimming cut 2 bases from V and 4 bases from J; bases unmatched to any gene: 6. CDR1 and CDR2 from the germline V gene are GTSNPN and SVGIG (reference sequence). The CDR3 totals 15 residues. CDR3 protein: CAWSPGTSGRYEQYF. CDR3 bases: TGTGCCTGGAGTCCCGGGACTAGCGGGCGTTACGAGCAGTACTTC.

The CDR3 loop reads CSVEDPSGRALYNEQFF. In nucleotides, the CDR3 is TGCAGCGTTGAAGATCCTAGCGGGAGGGCTCTCTACAATGAGCAGTTCTTC. The rearrangement links TRBV29-1 to TRBJ2-1; TRBD2 aligns across 12 bases. Looked up from germline, CDR1 is SQVTM and CDR2 is ANQGSEA. The CDR3 has 17 amino acids. The ends lost 0 bases at V and 3 bases at J; junction bases unmatched: 6.

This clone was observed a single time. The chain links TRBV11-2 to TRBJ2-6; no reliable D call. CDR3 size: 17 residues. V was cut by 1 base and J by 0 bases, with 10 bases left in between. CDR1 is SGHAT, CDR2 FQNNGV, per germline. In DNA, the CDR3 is TGTGCCAGCAGCTTAGCAAGACTCGGCTCTGGGGCCAACGTCCTGACTTTC. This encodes CASSLARLGSGANVLTF. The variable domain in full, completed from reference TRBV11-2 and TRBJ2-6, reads EAGVAQSPRYKIIEKRQSVAFWCNPISGHATLYWYQQILGQGPKLLIQFQNNGVVDDSQLPKDRFSAERLKGVDSTLKIQPAKLEDSAVYLCASSLARLGSGANVLTFGAGSRLTVL.